This T cell receptor (beta chain) emerged from a study of T cell responses to AZD1222 COVID-19 vaccine. Study details: The study pooled second doses at about 4 or about 12 weeks.

The data were produced by immunoSEQ multiplex PCR, yet TCRdb's version contains in-frame clones alone and is incomplete. Here the sample spans about 81,000 clones, about 91% being singletons. On this clone: Its antigen remains unknown.

Study results and limitations: Unmutated regions of variants are reportedly targeted by nearly half of spike-specific TCRs. It was only after the peak T cell response that any repertoires were sampled.

The ends lost 6 bases at V and 3 bases at J; junction bases unmatched: 4. Germline values: CDR1 LGHDT, CDR2 YNNKEL (reference sequence). The length of the CDR3 is 13 residues. This specimen was peripheral blood, taken on day 0 of AZD1222 vaccination. This receptor was identified in an adult in good health. This chain uses TRBV3-1 (or the pseudogene TRBV3-2) with TRBJ2-7; 8 bases fit TRBD1. The CDR3 sequence: CASSRTGIYEQYF. The CDR3 bases are TGTGCCAGCAGTCGGACAGGGATCTACGAGCAGTACTTC.